This passage covers 11 T cell receptor beta chains from one sample sequenced in a study of identical twins. Using its own MiXCR run on the 5' RACE reads, TCRdb lists one record per CDR3 protein. The data hold 500,000 to 600,000 distinct CDR3 sequences, with roughly a fifth observed a single time. These data were also filed under a second study, of T cells expressing NK-cell markers.

The sample taken for sequencing was CD4+ T cells sorted from blood. These receptors came from a young woman in good health.

This clonotype was counted ten times or more. The CDR3 region has the DNA TGCAGCGCAACTCGGGGGGCCGGGGGGTTCTACAATGAGCAGTTCTTC. As protein: CSATRGAGGFYNEQFF. V gene TRBV29-1 combines with J gene TRBJ2-1, with a tentative D call TRBD2 (7 bases). Deletions cut 7 bases from V and 3 bases from J, with 22 bases between. The V gene's germline CDR1 is SQVTM and CDR2 ANQGSEA. The CDR3 extends over 16 amino acids.

The chain employs TRBV5-1 and TRBJ2-3, with 8 bases fitting TRBD1. J was trimmed by 4 bases and V by 5 bases; bases with no gene match: 6. There are 14 residues in the CDR3. In germline, CDR1 is SGHRS, CDR2 YFSETQ. CDR3 loop: CASRGTGQPDTQYF. DNA for the CDR3: TGCGCCAGCAGGGGGACAGGCCAGCCAGATACGCAGTATTTT.

This clonotype has just a few counts. The V gene is TRBV6-1, the J gene TRBJ1-1; 11 bases map to TRBD1. The germline V gene encodes CDR1 MNHNS and CDR2 SASEGT. The V segment lost 5 bases and the J segment 4 bases; nucleotides outside the gene matches: 12. The CDR3 is made up of 17 amino acids. CDR3 bases: TGTGCCAGCAGTCGAAGTCCCGGGACAGGGGGAGGCACTGAAGCTTTCTTT. Its translation: CASSRSPGTGGGTEAFF.

V is TRBV12-3 or TRBV12-4 and J is TRBJ1-6, with 8 bases identical to TRBD1. CDR3 length: 15 amino acids. V was clipped by 8 bases and J by 8 bases; unmatched bases: 11. CDR3 DNA: TGTGCCAGCGGACGCAACCAGGGGGCGCATTCACCCCTCCACTTT. Protein: CASGRNQGAHSPLHF.

The chain employs TRBV14 and TRBJ1-1, with unresolved D. The V end was cut by 9 bases, the J end by 5 bases, with 10 bases between. Germline CDR1 and CDR2: SGHDN and FVKESK. This CDR3 region has 11 residues. The CDR3 region is CASRGRTEAFF. The CDR3 DNA reads as TGTGCCAGTCGAGGACGGACTGAAGCTTTCTTT. The full variable domain, in which reference TRBV14 and TRBJ1-1 provide the parts outside the CDR3, is EAGVTQFPSHSVIEKGQTVTLRCDPISGHDNLYWYRRVMGKEIKFLLHFVKESKQDESGMPNNRFLAERTGGTYSTLKVQPAELEDSGVYFCASRGRTEAFFGQGTRLTVV.

The chain is built from TRBV14 and TRBJ2-1; TRBD1 is a possible D gene (7 bases). The V end lost 2 bases, the J end lost 2 bases, and 13 bases lay between the germline ends. The CDR3 loop spans 16 amino acids. Germline-derived CDR1 and CDR2 are SGHDN and FVKESK. CDR3: CASSQNRGGTYNEQFF. Here the CDR3 DNA reads TGTGCCAGCAGCCAAAACAGGGGAGGAACCTACAATGAGCAGTTCTTC.

This clonotype occurred many times. The chain uses TRBV20-1 and TRBJ1-6, with TRBD1 matching over 7 bases. The germline V gene has CDR1 DFQATT and CDR2 SNEGSKA (reference sequence). The trim removed 4 bases at V and 12 bases at J, leaving 9 bases unmatched. The CDR3 contains 13 residues. The DNA of the CDR3 is TGCAGTGCTAACGACAGGGCAGGAGGACCCCTCCACTTT. Translating it yields CSANDRAGGPLHF.

The chain combines TRBV6-5 with TRBJ1-5; TRBD1 aligns across 8 bases. Germline V gives CDR1 MNHEY, CDR2 SVGAGI. Unmatched junction bases numbered 4, after V lost 4 bases and J lost 5 bases. This CDR3 contains 14 residues. DNA of the CDR3: TGTGCCAGCAGTTCGACAGGGGAGCATCAGCCCCAGCATTTT. Translating it yields CASSSTGEHQPQHF.

The chain couples TRBV7-2 to TRBJ1-2; D is ambiguous. This CDR3 is built from 14 residues. V was clipped by 2 bases and J by 0 bases, with 7 bases between them. CDR1 is SGHTA, CDR2 FQGNSA, per germline. CDR3 protein: CASSLILANYGYTF. As DNA, the CDR3 is TGTGCCAGCAGCTTAATCTTAGCTAACTATGGCTACACCTTC.

This clonotype was observed at least ten times. This chain joins TRBV12-3 or TRBV12-4 and TRBJ2-3; 13 bases are shared with TRBD2. The CDR3 length is 17 residues. Trimming removed 4 bases from V and 6 bases from J; junction bases left unmatched: 10. The CDR3 spells CASSSGTSGERPDTQYF. Written as DNA, the CDR3 is TGTGCCAGCAGTTCCGGGACTAGCGGGGAACGGCCGGATACGCAGTATTTT.

This clonotype was observed a few times. This rearrangement joins TRBV3-1 to TRBJ2-7; no clear D gene. The germline CDR1 and CDR2 sequences are LGHDT and YNNKEL (reference sequence). This CDR3 region has 13 residues. V was cut by 2 bases and J by 2 bases, with 7 bases left in between. CDR3: CASSQLPAYEQYF. CDR3 sequence (DNA): TGTGCCAGCAGCCAACTTCCCGCCTACGAGCAGTACTTC.